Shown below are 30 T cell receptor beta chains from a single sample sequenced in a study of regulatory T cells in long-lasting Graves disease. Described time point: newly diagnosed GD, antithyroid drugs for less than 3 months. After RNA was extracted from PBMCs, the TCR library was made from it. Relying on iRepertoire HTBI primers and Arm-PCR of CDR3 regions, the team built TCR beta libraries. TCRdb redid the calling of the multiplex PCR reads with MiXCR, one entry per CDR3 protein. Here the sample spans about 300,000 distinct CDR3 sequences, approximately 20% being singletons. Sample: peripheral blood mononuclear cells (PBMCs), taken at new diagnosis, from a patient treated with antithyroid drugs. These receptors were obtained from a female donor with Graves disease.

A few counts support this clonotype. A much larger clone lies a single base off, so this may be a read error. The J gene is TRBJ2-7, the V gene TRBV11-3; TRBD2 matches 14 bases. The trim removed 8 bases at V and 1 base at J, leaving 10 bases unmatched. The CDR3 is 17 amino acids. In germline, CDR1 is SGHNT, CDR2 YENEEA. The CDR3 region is CASGRGTSGSISYEQYF. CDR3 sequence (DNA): TGTGCCAGCGGCCGTGGGACTAGCGGGAGTATTTCCTACGAGCAGTACTTC.

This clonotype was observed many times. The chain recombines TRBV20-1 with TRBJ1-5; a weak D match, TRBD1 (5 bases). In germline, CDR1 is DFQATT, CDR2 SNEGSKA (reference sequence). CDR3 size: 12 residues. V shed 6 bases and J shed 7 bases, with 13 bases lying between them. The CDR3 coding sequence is TGCAGTGCCGGGGGGGAGCGGCAGCCCCAGCATTTT. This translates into CSAGGERQPQHF.

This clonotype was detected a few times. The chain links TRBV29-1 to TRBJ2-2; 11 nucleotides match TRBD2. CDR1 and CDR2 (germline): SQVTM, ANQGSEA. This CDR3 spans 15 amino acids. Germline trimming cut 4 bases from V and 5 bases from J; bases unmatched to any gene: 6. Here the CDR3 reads CSVVIAGGPTGELFF. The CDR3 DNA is TGCAGCGTTGTCATAGCGGGAGGGCCGACCGGGGAGCTGTTTTTT.

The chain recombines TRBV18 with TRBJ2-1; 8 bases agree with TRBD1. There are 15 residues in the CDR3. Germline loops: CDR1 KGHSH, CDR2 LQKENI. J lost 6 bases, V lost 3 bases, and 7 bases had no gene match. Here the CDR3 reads CASSPDRARLNEQFF. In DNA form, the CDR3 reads TGTGCCAGCTCACCGGACAGGGCGAGACTCAATGAGCAGTTCTTC.

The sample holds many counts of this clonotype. The CDR3 bases are TGTGCCAGCACCTCCGGGACAGCCCGCTCTGGGGCCAACGTCCTGACTTTC. Protein sequence: CASTSGTARSGANVLTF. J is TRBJ2-6 and V is TRBV28, with 7 bases that match TRBD1. CDR1 and CDR2 (germline): MDHEN, SYDVKM. J was trimmed by 0 bases and V by 7 bases; bases with no gene match: 9. The CDR3 contains 17 residues.

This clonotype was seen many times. The CDR3 DNA reads TGTGCCAGCAGCCAGATGGACAGCTATAATTCACCCCTCCACTTT. Its translation is CASSQMDSYNSPLHF. The V call is TRBV14, the J call TRBJ1-6, with a tentative D call TRBD1 (6 bases). The CDR3 has 15 amino acids. Germline V gives CDR1 SGHDN, CDR2 FVKESK. The V end lost 3 bases, the J end lost 3 bases, and 9 bases lay between the germline ends.

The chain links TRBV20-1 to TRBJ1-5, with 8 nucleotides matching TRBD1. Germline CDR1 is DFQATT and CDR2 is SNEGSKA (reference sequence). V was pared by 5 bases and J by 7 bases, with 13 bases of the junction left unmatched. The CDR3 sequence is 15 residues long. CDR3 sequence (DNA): TGCAGTGCTTCCAGGGCAGGGGGCGCGGGGCAGCCCCAGCATTTT. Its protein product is CSASRAGGAGQPQHF.

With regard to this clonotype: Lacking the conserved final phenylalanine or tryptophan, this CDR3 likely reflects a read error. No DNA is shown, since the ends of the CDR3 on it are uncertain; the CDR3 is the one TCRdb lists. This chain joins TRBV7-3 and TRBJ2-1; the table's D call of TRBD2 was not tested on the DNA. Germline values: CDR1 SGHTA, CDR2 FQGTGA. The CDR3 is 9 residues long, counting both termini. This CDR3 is CASSLGRAG.

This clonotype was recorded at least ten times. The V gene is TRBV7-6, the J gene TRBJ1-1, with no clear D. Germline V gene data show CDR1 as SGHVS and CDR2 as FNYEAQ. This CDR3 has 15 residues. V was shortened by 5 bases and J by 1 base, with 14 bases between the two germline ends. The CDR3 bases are TGTGCCAGCAGCCAGGATGACCGACAGAACACTGAAGCTTTCTTT. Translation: CASSQDDRQNTEAFF. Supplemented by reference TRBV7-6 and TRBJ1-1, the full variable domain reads GAGVSQSPRYKVTKRGQDVALRCDPISGHVSLYWYRQALGQGPEFLTYFNYEAQQDKSGLPNDRFSAERPEGSISTLTIQRTEQRDSAMYRCASSQDDRQNTEAFFGQGTRLTVV.

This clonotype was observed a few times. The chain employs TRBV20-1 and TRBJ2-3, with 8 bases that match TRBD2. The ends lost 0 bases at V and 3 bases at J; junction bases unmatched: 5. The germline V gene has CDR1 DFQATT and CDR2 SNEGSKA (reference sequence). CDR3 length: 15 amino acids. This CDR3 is CSARDRTSGTDTQYF. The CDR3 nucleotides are TGCAGTGCTAGAGATCGTACTAGCGGTACAGATACGCAGTATTTT.

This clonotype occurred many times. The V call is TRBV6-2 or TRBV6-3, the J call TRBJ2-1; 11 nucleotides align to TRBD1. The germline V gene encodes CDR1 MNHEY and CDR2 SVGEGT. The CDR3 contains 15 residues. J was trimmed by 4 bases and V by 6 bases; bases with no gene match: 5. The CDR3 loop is CASSRDRGTYNEQFF. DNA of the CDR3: TGTGCCAGCAGCAGGGACAGGGGGACTTACAATGAGCAGTTCTTC.

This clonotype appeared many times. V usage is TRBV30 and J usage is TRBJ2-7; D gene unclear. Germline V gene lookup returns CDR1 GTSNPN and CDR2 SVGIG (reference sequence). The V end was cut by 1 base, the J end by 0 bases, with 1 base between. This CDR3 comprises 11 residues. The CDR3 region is CAWSDSYEQYF. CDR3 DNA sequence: TGTGCCTGGAGTGACTCCTACGAGCAGTACTTC. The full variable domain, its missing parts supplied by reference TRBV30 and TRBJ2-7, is SQTIHQWPATLVQPVGSPLSLECTVEGTSNPNLYWYRQAAGRGLQLLFYSVGIGQISSEVPQNLSASRPQDRQFILSSKKLLLSDSGFYLCAWSDSYEQYFGPGTRLTVT.

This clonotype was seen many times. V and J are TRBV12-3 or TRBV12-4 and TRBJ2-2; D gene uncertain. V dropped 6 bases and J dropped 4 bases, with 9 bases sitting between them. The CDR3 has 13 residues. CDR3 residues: CASRHPGTGELFF. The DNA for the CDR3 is TGTGCCAGCAGACATCCAGGCACCGGGGAGCTGTTTTTT.

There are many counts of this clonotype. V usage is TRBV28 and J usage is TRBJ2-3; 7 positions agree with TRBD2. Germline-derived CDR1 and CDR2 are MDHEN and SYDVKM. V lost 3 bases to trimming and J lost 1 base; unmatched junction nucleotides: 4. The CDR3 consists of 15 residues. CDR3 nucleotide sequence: TGTGCCAGCAGTTTCGGGGGAGGGGGCACAGATACGCAGTATTTT. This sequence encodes CASSFGGGGTDTQYF.

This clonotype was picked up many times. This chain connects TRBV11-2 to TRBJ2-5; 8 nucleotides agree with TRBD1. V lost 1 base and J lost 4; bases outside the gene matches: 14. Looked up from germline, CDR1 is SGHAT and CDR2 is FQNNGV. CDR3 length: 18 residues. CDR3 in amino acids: CASSLGVAGGMRGETQYF. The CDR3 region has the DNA TGTGCCAGCAGCTTAGGTGTTGCAGGGGGCATGCGAGGAGAGACCCAGTACTTC. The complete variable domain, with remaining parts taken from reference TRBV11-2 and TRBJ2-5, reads EAGVAQSPRYKIIEKRQSVAFWCNPISGHATLYWYQQILGQGPKLLIQFQNNGVVDDSQLPKDRFSAERLKGVDSTLKIQPAKLEDSAVYLCASSLGVAGGMRGETQYFGPGTRLLVL.

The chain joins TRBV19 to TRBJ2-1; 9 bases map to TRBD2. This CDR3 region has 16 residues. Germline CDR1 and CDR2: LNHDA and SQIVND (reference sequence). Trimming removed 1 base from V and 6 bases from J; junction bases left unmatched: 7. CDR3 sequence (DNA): TGTGCCAGTAGTATAGCCCGGCTAGCGGGGATCAATGAGCAGTTCTTC. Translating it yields CASSIARLAGINEQFF.

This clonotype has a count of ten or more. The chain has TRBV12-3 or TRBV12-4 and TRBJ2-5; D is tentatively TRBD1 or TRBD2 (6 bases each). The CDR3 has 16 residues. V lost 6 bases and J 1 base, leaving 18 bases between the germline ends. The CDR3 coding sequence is TGTGCCAGCAGCCGGGGGCACCCCCATTCCCAAGAGACCCAGTACTTC. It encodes CASSRGHPHSQETQYF.

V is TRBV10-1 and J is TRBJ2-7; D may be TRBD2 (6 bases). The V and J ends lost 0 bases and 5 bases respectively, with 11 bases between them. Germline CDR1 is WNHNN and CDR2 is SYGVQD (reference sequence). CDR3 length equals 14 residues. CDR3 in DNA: TGCGCCAGCAGTGAGTCCTGGGCTAGCGACGAGCAGTACTTC. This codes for CASSESWASDEQYF.

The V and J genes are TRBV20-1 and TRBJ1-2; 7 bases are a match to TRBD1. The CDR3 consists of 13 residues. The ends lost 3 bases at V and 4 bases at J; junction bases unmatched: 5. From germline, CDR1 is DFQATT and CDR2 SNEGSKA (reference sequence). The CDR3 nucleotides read TGCAGTGCTAGCTGGCAGGGGGGCTATGGCTACACCTTC. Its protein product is CSASWQGGYGYTF.

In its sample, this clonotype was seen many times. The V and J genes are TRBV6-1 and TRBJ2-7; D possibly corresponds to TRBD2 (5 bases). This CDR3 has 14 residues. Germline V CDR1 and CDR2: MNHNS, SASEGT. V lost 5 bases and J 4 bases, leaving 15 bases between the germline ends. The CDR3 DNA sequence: TGTGCCAGCAGTCTTTCTAGCTTAGGTTACGAGCAGTACTTC. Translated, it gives CASSLSSLGYEQYF.

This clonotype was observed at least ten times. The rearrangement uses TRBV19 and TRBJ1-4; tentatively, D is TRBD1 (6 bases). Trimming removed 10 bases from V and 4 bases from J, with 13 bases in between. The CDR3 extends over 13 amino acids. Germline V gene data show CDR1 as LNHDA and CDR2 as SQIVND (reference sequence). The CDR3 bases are TGTGCCACTAAACAGGGCGTTAATGAAAAACTGTTTTTT. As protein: CATKQGVNEKLFF. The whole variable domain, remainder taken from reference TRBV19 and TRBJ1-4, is DGGITQSPKYLFRKEGQNVTLSCEQNLNHDAMYWYRQDPGQGLRLIYYSQIVNDFQKGDIAEGYSVSREKKESFPLTVTSAQKNPTAFYLCATKQGVNEKLFFGSGTQLSVL.

The CDR3 sequence is CASRATGFGSPLHF. The CDR3 region has the DNA TGTGCCAGCAGGGCGACAGGGTTTGGTTCACCCCTCCACTTT. This sequence joins TRBV2 and TRBJ1-6; 7 nucleotides agree with TRBD1. V lost 6 bases to trimming and J lost 9 bases; unmatched junction nucleotides: 8. The CDR3 sequence is 14 residues long. Germline V gene sequence: CDR1 SNHLY, CDR2 FYNNEI.

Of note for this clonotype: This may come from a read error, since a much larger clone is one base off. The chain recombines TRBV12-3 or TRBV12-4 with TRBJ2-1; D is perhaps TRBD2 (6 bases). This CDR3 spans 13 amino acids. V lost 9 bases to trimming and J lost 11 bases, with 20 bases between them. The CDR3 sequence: CASKTGSNSKQFF. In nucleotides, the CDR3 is TGTGCCAGTAAAACCGGGAGTAACAGTAAGCAGTTCTTC.

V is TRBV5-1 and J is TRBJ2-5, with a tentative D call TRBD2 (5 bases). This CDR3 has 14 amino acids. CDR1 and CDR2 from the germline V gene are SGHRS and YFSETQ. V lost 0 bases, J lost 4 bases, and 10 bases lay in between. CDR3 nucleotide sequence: TGCGCCAGCAGCTTGGGAGGGTTCCTAGAGACCCAGTACTTC. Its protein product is CASSLGGFLETQYF.

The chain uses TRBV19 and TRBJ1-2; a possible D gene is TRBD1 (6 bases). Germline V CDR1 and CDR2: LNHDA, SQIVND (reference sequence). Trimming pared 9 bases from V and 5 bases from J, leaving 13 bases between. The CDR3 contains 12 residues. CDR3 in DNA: TGTGCCAGCCACGGAGGGGGGTATGGCTACACCTTC. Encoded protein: CASHGGGYGYTF.

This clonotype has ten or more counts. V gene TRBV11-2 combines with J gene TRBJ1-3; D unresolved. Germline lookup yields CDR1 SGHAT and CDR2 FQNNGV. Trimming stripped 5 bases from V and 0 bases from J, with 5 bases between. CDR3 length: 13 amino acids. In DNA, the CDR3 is TGTGCCAGCAGCCGGGCCTCTGGAAACACCATATATTTT. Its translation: CASSRASGNTIYF.

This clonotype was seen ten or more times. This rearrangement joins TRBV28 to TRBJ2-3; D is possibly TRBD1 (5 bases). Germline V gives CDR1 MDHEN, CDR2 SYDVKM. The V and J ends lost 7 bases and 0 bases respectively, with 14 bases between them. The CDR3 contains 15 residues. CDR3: CASKITGISTDTQYF. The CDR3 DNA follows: TGTGCCAGCAAGATTACAGGCATTAGCACAGATACGCAGTATTTT. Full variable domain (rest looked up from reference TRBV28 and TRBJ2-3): DVKVTQSSRYLVKRTGEKVFLECVQDMDHENMFWYRQDPGLGLRLIYFSYDVKMKEKGDIPEGYSVSREKKERFSLILESASTNQTSMYLCASKITGISTDTQYFGPGTRLTVL.

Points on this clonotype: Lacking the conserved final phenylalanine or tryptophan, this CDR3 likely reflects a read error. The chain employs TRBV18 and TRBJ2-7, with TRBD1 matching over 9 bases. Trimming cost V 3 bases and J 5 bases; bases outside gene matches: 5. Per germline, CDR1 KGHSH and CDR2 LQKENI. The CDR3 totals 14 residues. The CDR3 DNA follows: TGTGCCAGCTCACCTCCGGGACAGGGACACGAGCAGTACCTC. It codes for CASSPPGQGHEQYL.

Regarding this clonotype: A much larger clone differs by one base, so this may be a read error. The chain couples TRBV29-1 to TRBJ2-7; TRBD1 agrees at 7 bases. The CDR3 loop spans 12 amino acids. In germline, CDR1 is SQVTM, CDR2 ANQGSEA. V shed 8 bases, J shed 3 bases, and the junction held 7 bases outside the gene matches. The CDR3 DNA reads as TGCAGCATGATTAACAGGGGCTACGAGCAGTACTTC. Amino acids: CSMINRGYEQYF.

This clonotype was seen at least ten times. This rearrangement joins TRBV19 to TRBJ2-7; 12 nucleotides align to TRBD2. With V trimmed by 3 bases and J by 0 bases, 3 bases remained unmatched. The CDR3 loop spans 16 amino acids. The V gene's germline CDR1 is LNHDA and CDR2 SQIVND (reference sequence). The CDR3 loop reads CASSMLAGGSSYEQYF. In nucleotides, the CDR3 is TGTGCCAGTAGTATGCTAGCGGGAGGGAGCTCCTACGAGCAGTACTTC.